These T cell receptor beta chains were read from a single sample in a study of vaccination and CD4 T cells after COVID-19. MiXCR, run by TCRdb on the PCR reads, gives a single entry per CDR3 protein. Among around 2,600 distinct CDR3 sequences, 27% were seen once, and the ten largest hold roughly 40%. These receptors have no known antigen. The sample was CD4+ T cells from blood, cultured in vitro. Receptor source: a human donor in good health. The CDR3 runs from the conserved cysteine through the conserved F or W. Fields, in order: clone size, V gene, D gene, J gene, CDR3 protein, CDR3 DNA. D genes are given only for firm matches. Some rows have no size entry. The others give once, few or many, or a class for an expanded clone.

>.|TRBV20-1|TRBD1|TRBJ1-4
CSATLSGTGFVRANEKLFF
TGCAGTGCTACTTTGTCCGGGACAGGGTTCGTTCGGGCTAATGAAAAACTGTTTTTT
>.|TRBV5-8|.|TRBJ1-6
CASSLNRDSPLHF
TGTGCCAGCAGCCTAAACAGGGACTCACCCCTCCACTTT
>few|TRBV25-1|.|TRBJ2-3
CASRGRGTDTQYF
TGTGCCAGCAGGGGTAGGGGCACAGATACGCAGTATTTT
>few|TRBV18|TRBD1|TRBJ2-3
CASSPPETGGTDTQYF
TGTGCCAGCTCACCACCGGAGACAGGGGGCACAGATACGCAGTATTTT
>once|TRBV7-8|TRBD2|TRBJ2-1
CASSYRLAGGGESYNEQFF
TGTGCCAGCAGCTACAGACTAGCGGGAGGAGGTGAGTCCTACAATGAGCAGTTCTTC
>once|TRBV18|.|TRBJ1-1
CASSQRNLEAFF
TGTGCCAGCTCACAACGTAATCTTGAAGCTTTCTTT
>few|TRBV18|TRBD1|TRBJ1-1
CASFTTGWDTEAFF
TGTGCCAGCTTCACGACAGGGTGGGACACTGAAGCTTTCTTT
>few|TRBV28|.|TRBJ2-7
CASSLWPSGYEQYF
TGTGCCAGCAGTTTATGGCCTTCGGGGTACGAGCAGTACTTC
>.|TRBV5-1|.|TRBJ1-3
CASSGGNTIYF
TGCGCCAGCTCGGGGGGAAACACCATATATTTT
>few|TRBV30|TRBD1|TRBJ1-5
CAWPPALTGDNQPQHF
TGTGCCTGGCCCCCCGCCCTGACAGGGGACAATCAGCCCCAGCATTTT
>.|TRBV24-1|TRBD1|TRBJ1-4
CATSDPKRQGGDEKLFF
TGTGCCACCAGTGACCCAAAACGACAGGGGGGGGATGAAAAACTGTTTTTT
>few|TRBV11-2|.|TRBJ2-5
CASSLDPASGTQYF
TGTGCCAGCAGCTTAGATCCGGCCTCCGGGACCCAGTACTTC
>few|TRBV21-1|.|TRBJ2-5
CASSISGDEETQYF
TGTGCCAGCAGCATATCAGGGGACGAAGAGACCCAGTACTTC
>medium-sized|TRBV20-1|TRBD1|TRBJ1-2
CSAVGQTDKPYGYTF
TGCAGTGCAGTGGGACAGACCGACAAGCCTTATGGCTACACCTTC
>.|TRBV4-1|.|TRBJ1-1
CASSQAGSDGTEAFF
TGCGCCAGCAGCCAAGCAGGGTCCGATGGCACTGAAGCTTTCTTT
>few|TRBV7-9|.|TRBJ1-2
CASSPTRTYYGYTF
TGTGCCAGCAGCCCAACCCGGACCTACTATGGCTACACCTTC
>few|TRBV10-1|.|TRBJ2-5
CASSIPQETQYF
TGCGCCAGCTCTATTCCCCAAGAGACCCAGTACTTC
>.|TRBV19|TRBD1|TRBJ1-2
CASERDRGSYYGYTF
TGTGCCAGTGAACGGGACAGGGGCTCATACTATGGCTACACCTTC
>.|TRBV2|TRBD1|TRBJ2-5
CASRPGTGEETQYF
TGTGCCAGCAGACCCGGGACAGGGGAAGAGACCCAGTACTTC
>.|TRBV6-4|.|TRBJ2-6
CASSPGSAGANVLTF
TGTGCCAGCAGCCCTGGGAGCGCTGGGGCCAACGTCCTGACTTTC
>.|TRBV20-1|.|TRBJ2-2
CSAQGGGADTGELFF
TGCAGTGCTCAAGGGGGAGGGGCCGACACCGGGGAGCTGTTTTTT
>.|TRBV30|.|TRBJ1-6
CAWSRDRSNNSPLHF
TGTGCCTGGAGCCGGGACCGCTCAAATAATTCACCCCTCCACTTT
>few|TRBV19|TRBD1|TRBJ1-5
CATHGQGTYSNQPQHF
TGTGCCACCCACGGACAGGGAACATATAGCAATCAGCCCCAGCATTTT
>few|TRBV7-6|TRBD2|TRBJ2-3
CASSPVGTSGGTDTQYF
TGTGCCAGCAGCCCAGTCGGGACTAGCGGGGGGACAGATACGCAGTATTTT
>.|TRBV19|TRBD2|TRBJ2-1
CASTSLSLAGTNEQFF
TGTGCCAGTACTTCTTTATCCCTAGCGGGTACCAATGAGCAGTTCTTC
>.|TRBV20-1|TRBD2|TRBJ2-1
CSARLKAGGVNEQFF
TGCAGTGCTAGACTAAAAGCGGGAGGGGTGAATGAGCAGTTCTTC
>few|TRBV10-3|TRBD1|TRBJ1-2
CAISPGPTGAGWGYTF
TGTGCCATCAGCCCCGGGCCGACAGGGGCGGGATGGGGCTACACCTTC
>.|TRBV7-2|.|TRBJ1-6
CASSLVEGSPLHF
TGTGCCAGCAGCTTAGTGGAGGGTTCACCCCTCCACTTT